This TCR beta chain emerged from a study of beta chain features in type 1 diabetes (dated by TCRdb to between 2017 and 2018). Regarding the study in general: Mean age, gender distribution, total cell number and subset yield were not different between patients and healthy donors. A total of 107,917,701 sorted cells were examined across all samples, and the number of cells per subset was strongly correlated with RNA yield. Whereas all 30 or so donors provided naive and central memory subsets, regulatory and stem cell-like memory subsets were isolated from just 8 patients and roughly 8 healthy donors. The study compared the TCRB repertoires of sorted circulating CD4+ T cell subsets in recently diagnosed type 1 diabetes patients with those in matched healthy donors. Study-level results and caveats: Type 1 diabetes patients showed a moderate but significant shortening of TCRB CDR3 length in all four CD4+ subsets. Because cDNA rather than genomic DNA was sequenced, highly expressing activated cells could have been over-represented, although no difference in activation and CD3 levels was found between groups. Patients with type 1 diabetes made fewer insertions and deleted more nucleotides at VDJ recombination sites, implying thymic rearrangement abnormalities. Because small numbers of individuals were included in the HLA sub-analyses, any influence of HLA type on TCRB rearrangement was left unresolved. Shorter templates might be favored by PCR, yet because patient and control samples were amplified and corrected together, any such skew would affect both groups equally. The naive, central memory and regulatory TCRB repertoires appeared to resemble one another more closely among patients than among healthy donors.

V gives up 6 bases and J gives up 1 base, and the segment between their germline ends measures 12 bases. The CDR3 has 14 amino acids, counting the end cysteine and phenylalanine. Of all the DNA, just the CDR3 is kept, 42 bases in frame from base 1. Based on the germline V gene (reference sequence), the CDR1 and CDR2 sequences are SGHAT and FQDESV. Each donor gave one peripheral blood draw, around 0.12 L on average, collected into heparinised tubes. Using a panel that included CD45RO, CCR7, CD25, CD127, CD95 and CD27, naive, central memory, regulatory and stem cell-like memory CD4+ T cells were sorted on a BD FACSAria II. A purity above 95% was achieved for all sorted populations. PBMCs were isolated immediately by Lymphoprep density gradient centrifugation and stained directly without culture. Samples were stained and sorted in pairs, with one healthy donor and one patient per experiment, so that batch effects were minimized.

All of the isolated RNA was reverse transcribed with the High Capacity cDNA Reverse Transcription Kit, so expressed TCRB transcripts were sequenced. Deep immunoSEQ sequencing was applied to naive, central memory and regulatory T cell samples, giving an average of about 3.4 million total reads per sample. Sorted cells were lysed in RLT buffer and RNA was extracted with DNase-treated RNeasy Micro or Mini kits, depending on cell number. Each cell subset was processed separately to prevent cross-contamination, with patient and healthy donor samples processed together. Using the immunoSEQ multiplex PCR, TCRB sequences were amplified from cDNA into 87-bp fragments spanning the CDR3 region. Sequencing of the amplicons was performed on the Illumina HiSeq platform. In the source study's methods: PCR bias was corrected computationally using synthetic template baselines, and reads within Hamming distance 2 were collapsed, with unmergeable singletons discarded. By aligning reads against IMGT, V, D and J genes, CDR3 length, and insertions or deletions at six rearrangement sites were assigned. Within each subset, clonotype counts were normalized to the number of sorted cells before true diversity and Gini coefficients were calculated with the tcR R package. The overlap coefficient, calculated on TCRB nucleotide sequences, was used to quantify repertoire sharing. TCRdb carries this immuneACCESS record with in-frame sequences only. Its versions omit some clonotypes, under half of them owing to an unresolved V gene in the studies checked, with the rest unexplained. V and J calls plus clone size are reproduced from that table; the DNA served to infer D and trimming. Present in this sample are about 340,000 clones, 6.5% to 10% of which were seen just once. The ten biggest clones cover roughly 0.44% of the sample.

In the case of this clone: Its antigen specificity is not known. No clone much larger than this one lies a single base away; base qualities are absent.

Sample: central memory CD4+ T cells from blood. The sequence was collected from a woman aged 18 to 35 in good health. The chain couples TRBV11-1 to TRBJ2-5, with no confident D gene call. The encoded CDR3 is CASSQIGVQETQYF. The DNA is TGTGCCAGCAGTCAAATAGGAGTCCAAGAGACCCAGTACTTC.